What follows is one T cell receptor beta chain and its context. Profiled with immunoSEQ multiplex PCR; TCRdb holds only in-frame clones, not every one. The sample includes 8,000 or so clones, 70% to 90% of them seen just once. This record comes from a study of T cell changes during pregnancy in multiple sclerosis. The sequences come from CD8+ T cells from peripheral blood mononuclear cells, collected in the first trimester of pregnancy. The sequence came from a female donor in good health, enrolled as a control in a pregnancy study.

CDR3 DNA sequence: TGTGCCAGTAGTATAGTTGGCTCCGAGCAGTACTTC. It yields the protein CASSIVGSEQYF. The genes are TRBV19 and TRBJ2-7; D is undetermined. The CDR3 runs 12 residues. Trimming shortened V by 1 base and J by 6 bases, and 7 bases separated the two germline ends. CDR1 is LNHDA and CDR2 is SQIVND in the germline V gene (reference sequence).